The 29 T cell receptor beta chains reported below all come from one sample, sequenced in a study of T cell repertoires in cytomegalovirus infection. TCRdb reanalysed the reads using MiXCR and keeps one entry per CDR3 protein. The table has 150,000 to 200,000 distinct CDR3 sequences, roughly a fifth seen once. The sample taken for sequencing was PBMCs. These receptors came from a human donor in good health (CMV status not recorded). Some clones in this sample may be carry-over from other donors' samples.

This clonotype was counted ten times or more. The chain is built from TRBV7-3 and TRBJ2-5, with no clear D. Trimming shortened V by 5 bases and J by 3 bases, and 10 bases separated the two germline ends. The germline V gene has CDR1 SGHTA and CDR2 FQGTGA. The CDR3 is 13 residues long. CDR3 bases: TGTGCCAGCAGCCCAGCCAGCGAAGAGACCCAGTACTTC. Its protein is CASSPASEETQYF.

The chain carries TRBV19 and TRBJ2-7; TRBD1 agrees at 8 bases. This CDR3 comprises 13 residues. Germline lookup yields CDR1 LNHDA and CDR2 SQIVND (reference sequence). V trimming: 0 bases; J trimming: 6 bases; junction bases outside the gene matches: 1. CDR3 in amino acids: CASSIEQGAEQYF. DNA of the CDR3: TGTGCCAGTAGTATAGAGCAGGGGGCCGAGCAGTACTTC.

This clonotype was picked up many times. This chain links TRBV27 with TRBJ1-1; D gene uncertain. Germline lookup yields CDR1 MNHEY and CDR2 SMNVEV (reference sequence). Trimming stripped 4 bases from V and 8 bases from J, with 17 bases between. This CDR3 region has 14 residues. For the CDR3, the DNA is TGTGCCAGCAGTTCCCTCAGGACTATCTCAGAAGCTTTCTTT. Its translation: CASSSLRTISEAFF.

For this clonotype: The junction and the germline gene differ at one end; a read error may be behind it. The gene calls are TRBV4-1 and TRBJ2-5; the D gene is possibly TRBD2 (5 bases). Germline CDR1 and CDR2: MGHRA and YSYEKL. CDR3 size: 15 residues. CDR3 protein: CASSQVGGPEETQYF. CDR3 nucleotides: TGTGCCAGCAGCCAAGTAGGAGGCCCGGAAGAGACCCAGTACTTC.

As to this clonotype: Relative to the germline gene, one junction end is altered; a read error may explain this. The chain couples TRBV24-1 to TRBJ2-1, with a weak D call TRBD2 (6 bases). The CDR3 is made up of 17 amino acids. Germline values: CDR1 KGHDR, CDR2 SFDVKD. CDR3 in amino acids: CATSDPRGSGLNNGQFF. As DNA, the CDR3 is TGTGCCACCAGTGACCCCCGTGGTAGCGGACTTAACAATGGGCAGTTCTTC.

As for this clonotype: A much larger clone differs by one base, so this may be a read error. This chain links TRBV7-2 with TRBJ2-7, with TRBD2 matching over 13 bases. Germline CDR1 and CDR2: SGHTA and FQGNSA. The CDR3 has 17 amino acids. Trimming removed 1 base from V and 5 bases from J; junction bases left unmatched: 8. CDR3 nucleotides: TGTGCCAGCAGCTTAGTCTCGGGACTAGCGGGAAGAGACGAGCAGTACTTC. Translation gives CASSLVSGLAGRDEQYF.

Many counts were recorded for this clonotype. The chain couples TRBV7-8 to TRBJ2-5; D possibly corresponds to TRBD1 (5 bases). Deletions cut 0 bases from V and 4 bases from J, with 24 bases between. There are 19 residues in the CDR3. CDR1 SGHVS and CDR2 FQNEAQ come from the germline V gene. The CDR3 protein is CASSLARVVSGRVSETQYF. In DNA form, the CDR3 reads TGTGCCAGCAGCTTAGCACGTGTCGTCTCAGGGCGCGTTTCAGAGACCCAGTACTTC.

This clonotype showed up many times. The rearrangement links TRBV7-2 to TRBJ2-3; no clear D. V was pared by 1 base and J by 2 bases, with 13 bases between. Germline loops: CDR1 SGHTA, CDR2 FQGNSA. The CDR3 runs 16 residues. DNA for the CDR3: TGTGCCAGCAGCTTAGAGGGTAACCTTAACACAGATACGCAGTATTTT. Its protein is CASSLEGNLNTDTQYF.

This chain uses TRBV27 with TRBJ1-1; D remains unclear. This CDR3 spans 15 amino acids. Trimming removed 0 bases at V and 4 bases at J, with 12 bases between. Germline CDR1 and CDR2: MNHEY and SMNVEV (reference sequence). CDR3 coding DNA: TGTGCCAGCAGTTTATCGTACAAGGTGCGCACTGAAGCTTTCTTT. Protein sequence: CASSLSYKVRTEAFF.

This clonotype was recorded many times. J is TRBJ2-1 and V is TRBV7-9; 9 bases agree with TRBD2. The length of the CDR3 is 13 residues. The germline V gene has CDR1 SEHNR and CDR2 FQNEAQ (reference sequence). Losses at the gene ends were 4 bases for V and 9 bases for J; bases not matched to a gene: 4. The CDR3 reads CASSSIAGVEQFF. The CDR3 coding sequence is TGTGCCAGCAGCTCTATAGCGGGAGTTGAGCAGTTCTTC. Looking up the rest from reference TRBV7-9 and TRBJ2-1 gives the full variable domain: DTGVSQNPRHKITKRGQNVTFRCDPISEHNRLYWYRQTLGQGPEFLTYFQNEAQLEKSRLLSDRFSAERPKGSFSTLEIQRTEQGDSAMYLCASSSIAGVEQFFGPGTRLTVL.

This clonotype was seen a few times. The CDR3, as DNA: TGTGCCAGCAGTTACTCGAACCTTAAAGGGTACAATGAGCAGTTCTTC. Translation: CASSYSNLKGYNEQFF. The chain uses TRBV6-6 and TRBJ2-1; D not resolved. The germline V and J ends were trimmed by 0 bases and 4 bases, with 13 bases remaining between them. Germline assignment: CDR1 MNHNY and CDR2 SVGAGI (reference sequence). The CDR3 loop spans 16 amino acids.

This clonotype has a handful of counts. The chain joins TRBV2 to TRBJ2-3; D is undetermined. Germline CDR1 is SNHLY and CDR2 is FYNNEI. There are 18 residues in the CDR3. Trimming stripped 2 bases from V and 0 bases from J, with 18 bases between. CDR3 loop: CASSERPAALASTDTQYF. CDR3 in DNA: TGTGCCAGCAGTGAACGCCCCGCCGCATTAGCTAGCACAGATACGCAGTATTTT.

The V call is TRBV2, the J call TRBJ2-6, with unresolved D. Germline CDR1 reads SNHLY; CDR2 reads FYNNEI. Trimming took 7 bases from V and 4 from J, leaving 17 bases between them. The CDR3 is made up of 16 amino acids. CDR3 DNA: TGTGCCAGCACCCGAAACCGAATAGACGGGGCCAACGTCCTGACTTTC. Residues: CASTRNRIDGANVLTF.

Ten or more counts support this clonotype. The chain carries TRBV6-2 or TRBV6-3 and TRBJ1-1; D is unresolved. The CDR3 has 14 amino acids. Germline V gene lookup returns CDR1 MNHEY and CDR2 SVGEGT. V lost 1 base and J lost 1, with 7 bases in between. The CDR3 DNA sequence: TGTGCCAGCAGTTACTACGCATGGAACACTGAAGCTTTCTTT. This translates into CASSYYAWNTEAFF.

The chain employs TRBV15 and TRBJ1-1; TRBD1 might be the D (5 bases). CDR3 length equals 13 residues. Trimming left V 7 bases short and J 8 bases short, with 17 bases between. CDR1 is LNHNV and CDR2 is YYDKDF in the germline V gene (reference sequence). The CDR3 region has the DNA TGTGCCACCACCCAGAGGGGTGTCAGGGAAGCTTTCTTT. As protein: CATTQRGVREAFF.

The chain couples TRBV5-1 to TRBJ2-7; D perhaps matches TRBD1 (6 bases). Trimming stripped 1 base from V and 6 bases from J, with 14 bases between. The germline gives CDR1 SGHRS, CDR2 YFSETQ. The CDR3 has 14 residues. CDR3 sequence (DNA): TGCGCCAGCAGCTTGACAGGGAGCCCGTCCGAGCAGTACTTC. Translation gives CASSLTGSPSEQYF.

The V and J genes are TRBV4-1 and TRBJ2-1; 8 bases are a match to TRBD2. The germline gives CDR1 MGHRA, CDR2 YSYEKL. The CDR3 runs 16 residues. V was pared by 3 bases and J by 2 bases, with 6 bases of the junction left unmatched. DNA for the CDR3: TGCGCCAGCAGCCAGACCCGGGGGGGCCCCTACAATGAGCAGTTCTTC. Its translation is CASSQTRGGPYNEQFF.

This clonotype was counted at least ten times. The rearrangement uses TRBV6-5 and TRBJ2-4; D is ambiguous. Germline lookup yields CDR1 MNHEY and CDR2 SVGAGI. This CDR3 spans 16 amino acids. The V end lost 5 bases, the J end lost 2 bases, and 16 bases lay between the germline ends. The CDR3: CASSTPSAGTKNIQYF. CDR3 nucleotide sequence: TGTGCCAGCAGTACACCCTCCGCCGGAACCAAAAACATTCAGTACTTC.

The chain joins TRBV6-8 to TRBJ1-1; TRBD1 matches at 7 bases. V lost 6 bases to trimming and J lost 8 bases; unmatched junction nucleotides: 9. The germline CDR1 and CDR2 sequences are MNHGY and SAAAGT. The CDR3 covers 13 residues. The CDR3 protein is CASSPTDRVEAFF. The CDR3 nucleotides read TGTGCCAGCAGCCCTACAGACAGGGTGGAAGCTTTCTTT.

The table lists this clonotype with a few counts. This chain joins TRBV28 and TRBJ2-1, with 10 bases aligning to TRBD1. The V gene's germline CDR1 is MDHEN and CDR2 SYDVKM. CDR3 length: 15 residues. The J segment lost 6 bases and the V segment lost 6 bases, leaving 8 bases of the junction unmatched. The CDR3 is CASSPGTGAVNEQFF. CDR3 in DNA: TGTGCCAGCAGCCCCGGGACAGGGGCGGTCAATGAGCAGTTCTTC.

This chain connects TRBV20-1 to TRBJ2-3; TRBD2 matches 10 bases. The CDR3 has 15 amino acids. Germline assignment: CDR1 DFQATT and CDR2 SNEGSKA (reference sequence). V shed 6 bases, J shed 2 bases, and the junction held 8 bases outside the gene matches. DNA of the CDR3: TGCAGTGCCACCCTCCTAGCGGGAGACACAGATACGCAGTATTTT. Translating gives CSATLLAGDTDTQYF.

This clonotype was observed at least ten times. J is TRBJ2-7 and V is TRBV7-2; 12 nucleotides match TRBD2. With V trimmed by 3 bases and J by 7 bases, 10 bases remained unmatched. CDR3 size: 16 residues. Germline-derived CDR1 and CDR2 are SGHTA and FQGNSA. This chain's CDR3 is CASSFTPSGRGAEQYF. The CDR3 coding sequence is TGTGCCAGCAGCTTCACCCCTAGCGGGAGGGGGGCTGAGCAGTACTTC.

This clonotype was counted many times. The chain links TRBV7-8 to TRBJ2-3, with D maybe TRBD1 (5 bases). The CDR3 loop spans 14 amino acids. CDR1 and CDR2 (germline): SGHVS, FQNEAQ. The ends were cut back, 2 bases at V and 4 bases at J, with 10 bases in the middle. CDR3 protein: CASSLQGRADTQYF. CDR3 nucleotide sequence: TGTGCCAGCAGCTTACAGGGTAGGGCAGATACGCAGTATTTT.

V usage is TRBV5-1 and J usage is TRBJ1-5, with D possibly matching TRBD1 (5 bases). The germline V and J ends were trimmed by 5 bases and 3 bases, with 15 bases remaining between them. The CDR3 contains 15 residues. CDR1 is SGHRS, CDR2 YFSETQ, per germline. In DNA form, the CDR3 reads TGCGCCAGCAGTGCTGGGACGGCCAACAATCAGCCCCAGCATTTT. It codes for CASSAGTANNQPQHF.

This clonotype has more than one count but fewer than ten. The CDR3 bases are TGTGCCAGCAGTCCTGGACAGGGAACCCCCTCTGGAAACACCATATATTTT. It yields the protein CASSPGQGTPSGNTIYF. V is TRBV12-3 or TRBV12-4 and J is TRBJ1-3, with TRBD1 identical over 8 bases. There are 17 residues in the CDR3. V was pared by 5 bases and J by 0 bases, with 9 bases of the junction left unmatched.

The chain uses TRBV12-3 or TRBV12-4 and TRBJ1-2; D uncertain. V lost 0 bases and J 13 bases, leaving 18 bases between the germline ends. The CDR3 is made up of 14 amino acids. The CDR3 loop reads CASSLAGSKLSATF. CDR3 coding DNA: TGTGCCAGCAGTTTAGCGGGGTCGAAACTCTCGGCCACCTTC.

The V call is TRBV7-3, the J call TRBJ2-1; D ambiguous. V was shortened by 5 bases and J by 4 bases, with 18 bases between the two germline ends. CDR1 is SGHTA and CDR2 is FQGTGA in the germline V gene. CDR3 length: 16 amino acids. The CDR3 here is CASSQSRLGRYNEQFF. For the CDR3, the DNA is TGTGCCAGCAGCCAAAGTAGACTGGGCCGGTACAATGAGCAGTTCTTC.

This clonotype was observed many times. The chain is built from TRBV6-2 or TRBV6-3 and TRBJ2-1, with unresolved D. Germline V gene data show CDR1 as MNHEY and CDR2 as SVGEGT. The CDR3 is 11 amino acids. Trimming pared 11 bases from V and 4 bases from J, leaving 9 bases between. The CDR3 loop is CAAGRYNEQFF. DNA of the CDR3: TGTGCCGCAGGTCGTTACAATGAGCAGTTCTTC.

This clonotype was seen a handful of times. The genes are TRBV2 and TRBJ1-6; D is uncertain. The CDR3 extends over 11 amino acids. Germline V lookup: CDR1 SNHLY, CDR2 FYNNEI. The V gene lost 2 bases and the J gene lost 13 bases, with 6 bases spanning the gap. For the CDR3, the DNA is TGTGCCAGCAGTGAATCATCGCCCCTCCACTTT. It is translated as CASSESSPLHF.